There are many counts of the clone carrying this T cell receptor beta chain. The data belong to a study of early T cells in non-severe SARS-CoV-2 infection. Study information: Sequencing of unsorted whole blood was done on bulk RNA, leaving chains unpaired.

Each cDNA molecule carried a unique molecular identifier. TCRdb processed the 5' RACE reads anew with MiXCR; each CDR3 protein has one entry. The sample has more than 25,000 distinct CDR3 sequences; approximately 6% are singletons. The receptor comes from an adult who was a healthcare worker with PCR-confirmed SARS-CoV-2 infection or an uninfected control (not recorded which). Material: whole blood.

In DNA form, the CDR3 reads TGCAGTGCTAGAGCGGGTTCACCCCTCCACTTT. It codes for CSARAGSPLHF. V gene TRBV20-1 combines with J gene TRBJ1-6; D gene uncertain. Germline V gives CDR1 DFQATT, CDR2 SNEGSKA (reference sequence). V was trimmed by 1 base and J by 9 bases, leaving 4 bases between them. The CDR3 totals 11 residues.